The 20 T cell receptor beta chains listed next were all sequenced from one sample in a study of Ad26.COV2.S vaccination and SARS-CoV-2 variants (dated by TCRdb to about 2021). This sample's treatment or condition label indicates: around 19 received Ad26.COV2.S at low or high dose, single or two shots; about 5 received placebo; per-sample allocation not given. For vaccine and placebo recipients, repertoires were sequenced using samples collected on day 63 after the first injection. Receptors were amplified or captured by the immunoSEQ multiplex PCR assay. TCRdb provides this immuneACCESS table in a form limited to in-frame rearrangements. Some clones are lacking; in checked studies, under half of them reflect an unresolved V gene, and why the rest are absent is not known. Within this sample are about 400,000 clones, with approximately 92% of them counted one time only. 1.5% to 2% of the sample lies in the top ten.

The sequenced sample was peripheral blood, obtained in a trial of Ad26.COV2.S vaccine versus placebo. The receptors stem from a person between 18 and 59 years old who received the Ad26.COV2.S COVID-19 vaccine or a placebo.

This clone was detected once. The chain couples TRBV27 to TRBJ1-6; weak D call: TRBD1 (5 bases). CDR1 is MNHEY, CDR2 SMNVEV, per germline (reference sequence). The length of the CDR3 is 14 residues. Trimming took 7 bases from V and 3 from J, leaving 10 bases between them. The CDR3 loop is CASNRFGYNSPLHF. DNA of the CDR3: TGTGCCAGCAACAGGTTCGGCTATAATTCACCCCTCCACTTT.

The chain has TRBV19 and TRBJ2-3; D unclear. There are 14 residues in the CDR3. V lost 5 bases to trimming and J lost 4 bases, with 13 bases between them. Germline V gene sequence: CDR1 LNHDA, CDR2 SQIVND (reference sequence). The DNA for the CDR3 is TGTGCCAGTAGTCGCGCTGGCAGCCCAGATACGCAGTATTTT. This gives the protein CASSRAGSPDTQYF.

The V call is TRBV5-8, the J call TRBJ1-2, with TRBD1 identical over 10 bases. Trimming removed 7 bases from V and 3 bases from J; junction bases left unmatched: 6. The CDR3 contains 14 residues. Germline lookup yields CDR1 SGHTS and CDR2 YDEGEE. The CDR3 DNA follows: TGTGCCAGCCGAGACAGGGGGCCAGACTATGGCTACACCTTC. It is translated as CASRDRGPDYGYTF.

The chain couples TRBV28 to TRBJ1-2; 11 positions agree with TRBD1. Trimming removed 3 bases from V and 8 bases from J; junction bases left unmatched: 5. CDR1 is MDHEN, CDR2 SYDVKM, per germline. This CDR3 region has 14 residues. CDR3 sequence reads: CASSLPRTGGGYTF. CDR3 bases: TGTGCCAGCAGTTTGCCAAGGACAGGGGGCGGCTACACCTTC.

The genes are TRBV18 and TRBJ1-5; no clear D. V lost 3 bases, J lost 0 bases, and 6 bases lay in between. The CDR3 has 14 residues. CDR1 KGHSH and CDR2 LQKENI come from the germline V gene. DNA for the CDR3: TGTGCCAGCTCACCTCAAAATAGCAATCAGCCCCAGCATTTT. Its translation is CASSPQNSNQPQHF.

This clone was recorded only once. V gene TRBV6-6 combines with J gene TRBJ1-1; D gene ambiguous. There are 14 residues in the CDR3. V was shortened by 7 bases and J by 0 bases, with 12 bases between the two germline ends. Germline CDR1 is MNHNY and CDR2 is SVGAGI (reference sequence). The CDR3 DNA is TGTGCCAGCACAGAGACCGATGTGAACACTGAAGCTTTCTTT. As protein: CASTETDVNTEAFF.

The chain links TRBV25-1 to TRBJ2-7; D call uncertain. The CDR3 is 12 amino acids. With 0 bases removed from V and 5 bases from J, the gap between germline ends came to 5 bases. The germline V gene has CDR1 MGHDK and CDR2 SYGVNS. The CDR3 sequence: CASSEYAHEQYF. The CDR3 nucleotides read TGTGCCAGCAGTGAATATGCACACGAGCAGTACTTC.

J is TRBJ1-2 and V is TRBV11-2, with D possibly being TRBD1 (5 bases). V shed 3 bases and J shed 3 bases, with 11 bases lying between them. The CDR3 sequence is 14 residues long. Germline V gene lookup returns CDR1 SGHAT and CDR2 FQNNGV. Here the CDR3 reads CASSLGQGDYGYTF. The CDR3 nucleotides are TGTGCCAGCAGCTTGGGTCAGGGAGACTATGGCTACACCTTC.

The J gene is TRBJ1-2, the V gene TRBV5-4; 7 bases map to TRBD1. The CDR3 is 13 residues long. Germline CDR1 and CDR2: SGHNT and YYREEE (reference sequence). J lost 5 bases, V lost 0 bases, and 1 base had no gene match. Written as DNA, the CDR3 is TGTGCCAGCAGCTTGGACAGGGGATATGGCTACACCTTC. Translated, it gives CASSLDRGYGYTF.

Here the CDR3 reads CASSFKLALDEQFF. DNA for the CDR3: TGTGCCAGCAGCTTCAAGTTAGCTTTAGATGAGCAGTTCTTC. This sequence joins TRBV7-8 and TRBJ2-1; D uncertain. The germline V gene encodes CDR1 SGHVS and CDR2 FQNEAQ. The V end was cut by 3 bases, the J end by 8 bases, with 14 bases between. This CDR3 contains 14 residues.

The chain has TRBV30 and TRBJ2-2; no clear D gene. Germline V gene data show CDR1 as GTSNPN and CDR2 as SVGIG (reference sequence). V was trimmed by 5 bases and J by 6 bases, leaving 13 bases between them. CDR3 size: 13 residues. DNA for the CDR3: TGTGCCTGGTCGTCGTTAAGGGCCGGGGAGCTGTTTTTT. Translating it yields CAWSSLRAGELFF. Variable domain in full (rest from reference TRBV30 and TRBJ2-2): SQTIHQWPATLVQPVGSPLSLECTVEGTSNPNLYWYRQAAGRGLQLLFYSVGIGQISSEVPQNLSASRPQDRQFILSSKKLLLSDSGFYLCAWSSLRAGELFFGEGSRLTVL.

This chain joins TRBV18 and TRBJ2-5; D possibly corresponds to TRBD1 (6 bases). V lost 8 bases, J lost 2 bases, and 12 bases lay in between. The CDR3 covers 13 residues. CDR1 KGHSH and CDR2 LQKENI come from the germline V gene. The CDR3 bases are TGTGCCAGCACTACAGGGATTCAAGAGACCCAGTACTTC. Encoded protein: CASTTGIQETQYF.

The chain couples TRBV7-9 to TRBJ1-2; D perhaps matches TRBD1 (6 bases). The CDR3 runs to 16 residues. V was trimmed by 2 bases and J by 8 bases, leaving 21 bases between them. Germline loops: CDR1 SEHNR, CDR2 FQNEAQ (reference sequence). CDR3 protein: CASSLLMDIKGEGYTF. CDR3 DNA: TGTGCCAGCAGCTTACTTATGGACATCAAGGGGGAGGGCTACACCTTC.

This chain connects TRBV27 to TRBJ1-4; 11 nucleotides line up with TRBD1. The CDR3 covers 21 residues. Germline assignment: CDR1 MNHEY and CDR2 SMNVEV (reference sequence). Trimming at V came to 3 bases and at J to 3 bases, leaving 18 bases not matched to a gene. CDR3 DNA sequence: TGTGCCAGCAGTTTCCGGGTTTTCGGGACAGGGGGATTTGGTTCTAATGAAAAACTGTTTTTT. It encodes CASSFRVFGTGGFGSNEKLFF. Using reference TRBV27 and TRBJ1-4 for the parts outside the CDR3, the full variable domain is EAQVTQNPRYLITVTGKKLTVTCSQNMNHEYMSWYRQDPGLGLRQIYYSMNVEVTDKGDVPEGYKVSRKEKRNFPLILESPSPNQTSLYFCASSFRVFGTGGFGSNEKLFFGSGTQLSVL.

V gene TRBV6-1 combines with J gene TRBJ2-7; D gene ambiguous. V was cut by 6 bases and J by 3 bases, with 6 bases left in between. Germline loops: CDR1 MNHNS, CDR2 SASEGT. The CDR3 runs 11 residues. The CDR3 region is CASSPYYEQYF. CDR3 nucleotide sequence: TGTGCCAGCAGCCCCTACTACGAGCAGTACTTC.

This chain uses TRBV7-9 with TRBJ2-2; TRBD2 aligns across 12 bases. This CDR3 region has 18 residues. V lost 3 bases to trimming and J lost 5 bases; unmatched junction nucleotides: 10. Looked up from germline, CDR1 is SEHNR and CDR2 is FQNEAQ (reference sequence). DNA of the CDR3: TGTGCCAGCAGCTTGAGCCCTAGCGGGGGGGCCGGGACCGGGGAGCTGTTTTTT. Translating it yields CASSLSPSGGAGTGELFF.

The chain uses TRBV10-2 and TRBJ1-1; D might be TRBD1 (5 bases). The germline CDR1 and CDR2 sequences are WSHSY and SAAADI. Trimming took 5 bases from V and 0 from J, leaving 7 bases between them. There are 13 residues in the CDR3. The CDR3 sequence: CASSWGMNTEAFF. The CDR3 DNA is TGCGCCAGCAGTTGGGGCATGAACACTGAAGCTTTCTTT.

The chain links TRBV11-2 to TRBJ2-7; TRBD2 agrees at 12 bases. The CDR3 covers 15 residues. In germline, CDR1 is SGHAT, CDR2 FQNNGV. V was pared by 4 bases and J by 6 bases, with 7 bases of the junction left unmatched. Written as DNA, the CDR3 is TGTGCCAGCAGCTCTAGACTAGCGGGGGTGTTCGAGCAGTACTTC. Its translation: CASSSRLAGVFEQYF.

The chain joins TRBV6-2 or TRBV6-3 to TRBJ2-3, with TRBD1 matching over 7 bases. Germline lookup yields CDR1 MNHEY and CDR2 SVGEGT. The CDR3 contains 14 residues. V shed 4 bases, J shed 4 bases, and the junction held 5 bases outside the gene matches. The CDR3 protein is CASSLDRWADTQYF. CDR3 DNA sequence: TGTGCCAGCAGTTTGGACAGGTGGGCAGATACGCAGTATTTT.

The V and J genes are TRBV10-1 and TRBJ1-1; possibly TRBD1 for D (5 bases). This CDR3 has 13 amino acids. V gave up 4 bases and J gave up 7 bases, with 13 bases separating them. Germline V gene lookup returns CDR1 WNHNN and CDR2 SYGVQD (reference sequence). The CDR3 here is CASSAQDRNEAFF. In nucleotides, the CDR3 is TGCGCCAGCAGTGCCCAAGACAGAAATGAAGCTTTCTTT.